This T cell receptor beta chain emerged from a study of OX40 agonist ivuxolimab in advanced cancers. Study as a whole: Partial responses, seen in three patients, involved one hepatocellular carcinoma and two cutaneous melanomas.

This table comes from immunoSEQ multiplex PCR, and its TCRdb copy is limited to in-frame clones, with some not included. This repertoire shows more than 75,000 clones, around 90% found once; its top ten account for 0.32%. V lost 5 bases and J lost 5; bases outside the gene matches: 5. The germline V gene encodes CDR1 SEHNR and CDR2 FQNEAQ (reference sequence). The CDR3 has 15 amino acids. This material consisted of CD4+ or CD8+ T cells sorted from blood, taken in a trial of the OX40 agonist ivuxolimab. The receptor comes from an adult with an advanced solid tumor such as melanoma, head and neck, liver or kidney cancer. The chain links TRBV7-9 to TRBJ2-2; 10 bases match TRBD1. CDR3 DNA: TGTGCCAGCAGCCTCGGACAGGGGGTTACCGGGGAGCTGTTTTTT. Translated: CASSLGQGVTGELFF.